These 9 T cell receptor beta chains share one sample of origin, sequenced in a study of early T cells in non-severe SARS-CoV-2 infection. MiXCR, applied by TCRdb to the 5' RACE reads, yields one record per CDR3 protein. The sample holds over 55,000 distinct CDR3 sequences, roughly a tenth seen once. Sample: whole blood. These receptors all come from an adult who was a healthcare worker with PCR-confirmed SARS-CoV-2 infection or an uninfected control (not recorded which).

The chain recombines TRBV5-4 with TRBJ2-1; TRBD2 agrees at 9 bases. The CDR3 loop spans 16 amino acids. Germline V gene lookup returns CDR1 SGHNT and CDR2 YYREEE (reference sequence). J gave up 6 bases and V 2 bases, and 9 bases lay outside the gene matches. The CDR3 region is CASSLGGGARSNEQFF. The CDR3 nucleotides are TGTGCCAGCAGCTTAGGCGGGGGGGCTCGGAGCAATGAGCAGTTCTTC.

This clonotype has more than one count but fewer than ten. This chain uses TRBV2 with TRBJ1-1; D is uncertain. In germline, CDR1 is SNHLY, CDR2 FYNNEI. The CDR3 totals 14 residues. The germline V and J ends were trimmed by 4 bases and 0 bases, with 9 bases remaining between them. DNA of the CDR3: TGTGCCAGCAGTGTTGACAAGATGAACACTGAAGCTTTCTTT. Translation: CASSVDKMNTEAFF.

This clonotype showed up many times. CDR3 in amino acids: CASSSGSPYGYTF. Here the CDR3 DNA reads TGTGCCAGCAGCTCCGGGTCCCCGTACGGCTACACCTTC. The chain couples TRBV6-1 to TRBJ1-2; D is ambiguous. The V and J ends lost 6 bases and 8 bases respectively, with 16 bases between them. Germline V gives CDR1 MNHNS, CDR2 SASEGT. The CDR3 is 13 residues long.

This clonotype was seen a handful of times. CDR3 protein: CASSGRLAGGPKETQYF. The CDR3, as DNA: TGTGCCAGCAGCGGTCGACTAGCGGGGGGGCCGAAGGAGACCCAGTACTTC. The gene calls are TRBV28 and TRBJ2-5, with 14 nucleotides matching TRBD2. The CDR3 consists of 17 residues. Germline CDR1 MDHEN, CDR2 SYDVKM. V lost 6 bases to trimming and J lost 5 bases; unmatched junction nucleotides: 11.

This clonotype was seen ten or more times. The J gene is TRBJ2-1, the V gene TRBV30, with D unclear. Per the germline V gene, CDR1 is GTSNPN and CDR2 is SVGIG (reference sequence). Trimming stripped 1 base from V and 3 bases from J, with 16 bases between. CDR3 length: 16 amino acids. This CDR3 is CAWSDVRAFVYNEQFF. The CDR3 DNA sequence: TGTGCCTGGAGTGATGTCCGAGCGTTTGTCTACAATGAGCAGTTCTTC.

V and J are TRBV3-1 and TRBJ1-3, with TRBD1 as a possible D gene (5 bases). Trimming shortened V by 1 base and J by 1 base, and 5 bases separated the two germline ends. CDR1 is LGHDT, CDR2 YNNKEL, per germline (reference sequence). This CDR3 is 14 amino acids long. For the CDR3, the DNA is TGTGCCAGCAGCCAAGGACAGTCTGGAAACACCATATATTTT. Translated, it gives CASSQGQSGNTIYF.

This clonotype was detected only a few times. J is TRBJ2-5 and V is TRBV2; either TRBD1 or TRBD2 may supply D (5 bases each). The CDR3 sequence is 13 residues long. The germline gives CDR1 SNHLY, CDR2 FYNNEI. Trimming stripped 4 bases from V and 4 bases from J, with 10 bases between. This chain's CDR3 is CASSGGPRETQYF. The CDR3 coding sequence is TGTGCCAGCAGTGGGGGACCCCGAGAGACCCAGTACTTC.

This clonotype occurred a few times. V usage is TRBV7-8 and J usage is TRBJ1-1; 8 bases agree with TRBD1. The CDR3 spans 14 residues. Germline CDR1 reads SGHVS; CDR2 reads FQNEAQ. Germline trimming cut 5 bases from V and 3 bases from J; bases unmatched to any gene: 5. The CDR3 loop reads CASSSRQGYTEAFF. CDR3 in DNA: TGTGCCAGCAGCAGCAGACAGGGGTACACTGAAGCTTTCTTT.

The gene calls are TRBV3-1 and TRBJ1-1; D not resolved. Trimming took off 4 bases at V and 5 bases at J, with 14 bases between the two ends. Germline CDR1 LGHDT, CDR2 YNNKEL (reference sequence). The CDR3 is 14 amino acids. DNA for the CDR3: TGTGCCAGCAGCCGGGAGGGTTATCTTACTGAAGCTTTCTTT. As protein: CASSREGYLTEAFF.